What follows describes a single T cell receptor (beta chain). Its antigen is as yet unknown. V lost 5 bases, J lost 1 base, and 12 bases lay in between. In germline, CDR1 is SGHNT, CDR2 YYREEE (reference sequence). This CDR3 is built from 14 residues. The data derive from a study of chemoradiotherapy in HPV16-positive cancers. Study-wide context: Functional T-cell assays on two HPV16-positive patients' cells defined candidate HPV-specific clones and common TCR motifs.

Study results and caveats: Functional assays defining HPV-specific T cells used only a couple of HPV16-positive patients.

Clones were read by immunoSEQ multiplex PCR, and TCRdb kept only the in-frame ones, dropping some. Of approximately 8,300 clones listed, around 88% were seen once; the top ten hold around 14%. Sequenced here: blood, sampled from a patient who underwent chemoradiotherapy. The receptor was derived from a human donor with HPV-associated anogenital cancer. V gene TRBV5-4 combines with J gene TRBJ1-2; D unresolved. This chain's CDR3 is CASRPPGDNYGYTF. In DNA form, the CDR3 reads TGTGCCAGCAGACCGCCCGGGGATAACTATGGCTACACCTTC.